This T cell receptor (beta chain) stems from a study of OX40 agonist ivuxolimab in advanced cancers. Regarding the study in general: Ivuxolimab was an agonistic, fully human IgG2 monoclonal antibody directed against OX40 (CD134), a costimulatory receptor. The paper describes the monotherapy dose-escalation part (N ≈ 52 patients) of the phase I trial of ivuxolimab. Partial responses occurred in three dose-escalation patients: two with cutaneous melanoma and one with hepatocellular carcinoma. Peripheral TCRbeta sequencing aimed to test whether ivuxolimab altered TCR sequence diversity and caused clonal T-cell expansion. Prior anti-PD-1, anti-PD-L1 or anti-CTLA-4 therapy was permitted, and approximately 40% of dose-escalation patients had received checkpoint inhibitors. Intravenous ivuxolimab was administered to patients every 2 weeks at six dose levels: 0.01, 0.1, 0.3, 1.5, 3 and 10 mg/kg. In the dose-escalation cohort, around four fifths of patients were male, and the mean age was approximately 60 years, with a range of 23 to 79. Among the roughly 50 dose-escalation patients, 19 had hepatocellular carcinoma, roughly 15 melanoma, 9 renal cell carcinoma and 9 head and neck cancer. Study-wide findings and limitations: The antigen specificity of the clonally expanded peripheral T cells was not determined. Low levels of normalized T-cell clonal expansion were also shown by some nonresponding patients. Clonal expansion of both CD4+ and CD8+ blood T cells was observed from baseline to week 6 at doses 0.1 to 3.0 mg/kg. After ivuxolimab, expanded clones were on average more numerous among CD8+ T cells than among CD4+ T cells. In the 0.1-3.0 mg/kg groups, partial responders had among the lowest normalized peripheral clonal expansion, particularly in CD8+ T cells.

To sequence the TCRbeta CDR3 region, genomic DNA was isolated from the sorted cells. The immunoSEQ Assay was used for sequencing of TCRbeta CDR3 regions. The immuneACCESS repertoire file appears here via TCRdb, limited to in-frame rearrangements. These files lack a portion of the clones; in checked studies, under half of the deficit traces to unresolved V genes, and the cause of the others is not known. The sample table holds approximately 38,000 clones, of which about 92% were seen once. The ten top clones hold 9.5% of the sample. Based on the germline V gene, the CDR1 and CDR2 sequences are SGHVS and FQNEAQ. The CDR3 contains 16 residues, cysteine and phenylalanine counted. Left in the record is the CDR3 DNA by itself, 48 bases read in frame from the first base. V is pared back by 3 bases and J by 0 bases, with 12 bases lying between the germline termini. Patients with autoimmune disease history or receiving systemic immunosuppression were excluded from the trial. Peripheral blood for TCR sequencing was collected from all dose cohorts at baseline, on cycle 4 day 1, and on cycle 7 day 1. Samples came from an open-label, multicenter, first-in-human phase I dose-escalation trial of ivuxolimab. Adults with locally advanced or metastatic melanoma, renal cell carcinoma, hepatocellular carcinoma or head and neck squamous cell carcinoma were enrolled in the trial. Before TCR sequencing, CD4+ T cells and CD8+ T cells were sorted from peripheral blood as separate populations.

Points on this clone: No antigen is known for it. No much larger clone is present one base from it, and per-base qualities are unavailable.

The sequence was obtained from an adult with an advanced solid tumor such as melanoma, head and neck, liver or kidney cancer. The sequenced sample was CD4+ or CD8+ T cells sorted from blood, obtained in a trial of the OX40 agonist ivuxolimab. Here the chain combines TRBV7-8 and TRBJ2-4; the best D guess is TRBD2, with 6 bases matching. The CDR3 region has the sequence CASSLGGAQAKNIQYF. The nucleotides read TGTGCCAGCAGCTTGGGGGGAGCTCAAGCCAAAAACATTCAGTACTTC.